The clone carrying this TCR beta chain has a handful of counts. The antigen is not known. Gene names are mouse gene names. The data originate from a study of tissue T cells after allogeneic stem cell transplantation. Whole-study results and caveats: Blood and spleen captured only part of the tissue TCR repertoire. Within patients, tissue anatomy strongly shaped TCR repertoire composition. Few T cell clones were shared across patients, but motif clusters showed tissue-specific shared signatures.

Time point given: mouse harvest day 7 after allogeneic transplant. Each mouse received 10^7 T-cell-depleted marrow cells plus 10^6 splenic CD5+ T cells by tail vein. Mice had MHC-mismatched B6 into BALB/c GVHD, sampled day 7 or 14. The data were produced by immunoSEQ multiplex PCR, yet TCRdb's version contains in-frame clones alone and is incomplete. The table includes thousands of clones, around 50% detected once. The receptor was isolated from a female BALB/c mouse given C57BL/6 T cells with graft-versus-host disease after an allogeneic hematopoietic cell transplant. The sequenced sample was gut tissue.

CDR3 bases read: TGTGCCAGCAGCGCGACAGGGAAAGGAAATACGCTCTAT. Its translation: CASSATGKGNTLY. The entire CDR3 protein reads CASSATGKGNTLYF. The genes are TRBV5 and TRBJ1-3; 7 bases line up with TRBD1. The CDR3 end falls 1 residue outside the read, so it is completed with the germline J gene. Unmatched junction bases numbered 5, after V lost 5 bases and J lost 4 bases. Germline CDR1 reads LGHNA; CDR2 reads YNLKQL (reference sequence). The CDR3 is 14 residues long.